Sequencing of this T cell receptor beta chain was carried out in a study of blood T cell repertoires in COVID-19. Trimming removed 7 bases at V and 6 bases at J, with 10 bases between. Germline assignment: CDR1 SNHLY and CDR2 FYNNEI. The CDR3 extends over 12 amino acids. Assay used: immunoSEQ multiplex PCR; TCRdb lists only in-frame clones, some missing. The table lists hundreds of thousands of clones, over 75% of them singletons, with 1% in the top ten. This chain uses TRBV2 with TRBJ2-1; D is unresolved. What was sequenced was PBMCs or T cells enriched from blood (not recorded which). The TCR comes from a woman aged 30 to 39 who had recovered from COVID-19. CDR3 nucleotides: TGTGCCAGCAATCCCTCGGTCAATGAGCAGTTCTTC. Protein sequence: CASNPSVNEQFF.